These T cell receptor beta chains were read from a single sample in a study of response to subunit inactivated influenza vaccine. TCRdb redid the calling of the RT-PCR reads with MiXCR, one entry per CDR3 protein. The repertoire includes hundreds of thousands of distinct CDR3 sequences, around 20% of them detected once, and approximately 11% sits in the top ten. The material sequenced was PBMCs from blood, taken more than 4 days after vaccination. These receptors were taken from a man aged 50 or older who received an inactivated influenza vaccine. Both conserved end residues are part of each CDR3. A D gene is named only where the DNA matches it firmly. The size field is filled for only some rows; it gives once, few, many or a size class.

d_gene	abundance	v_gene	j_gene	CDR3nt	CDR3aa
TRBD2	many	TRBV12-3/TRBV12-4	TRBJ2-3	TGTGCCAGCAGTTTCTCACCGGGACTAGCTAGCACAGATACGCAGTATTTT	CASSFSPGLASTDTQYF
TRBD2	few	TRBV12-3/TRBV12-4	TRBJ2-3	TGTGCCAGCAGTGCCCGGGGACTAGCGGATACCACAGATACGCAGTATTTT	CASSARGLADTTDTQYF
-	-	TRBV29-1	TRBJ1-1	TGCAGCGTCCAGCCTGTGGGGAAATGGACTGAAGCTTTCTTT	CSVQPVGKWTEAFF
-	many	TRBV5-5	TRBJ2-1	TGTGCCAGCAGCCCGACGGGCCGGGAGCAGTTCTTC	CASSPTGREQFF
-	few	TRBV12-3/TRBV12-4	TRBJ2-3	TGTGCCAGCAGCCGACGGATGGATACGCAGTATTTT	CASSRRMDTQYF
TRBD2	few	TRBV7-2	TRBJ2-3	TGTGCCAGCAGCGCCGGACTAGGCTTGGCAGATACGCAGTATTTT	CASSAGLGLADTQYF
-	-	TRBV9	TRBJ2-1	TGTGCCAGCAGCGTAGCTAGCCCCTCCTACAATGAGCAGTTCTTC	CASSVASPSYNEQFF
-	few	TRBV29-1	TRBJ1-2	TGCAGCGGGTCAGCGCAGGGTAGAGTTGGCTACACCTTC	CSGSAQGRVGYTF
-	few	TRBV29-1	TRBJ2-5	TGCAGCGTAGTCGGGGGCCGCCAAGAGACCCAGTACTTC	CSVVGGRQETQYF
-	-	TRBV20-1	TRBJ2-3	TGCAGTGCTAGTCTCCGAATCACAGATACGCAGTATTTT	CSASLRITDTQYF
TRBD2	-	TRBV20-1	TRBJ2-7	TGCAGTGCTAGCCGTGGTAGCGGGCCCTACGAGCAGTACTTC	CSASRGSGPYEQYF
-	-	TRBV6-4	TRBJ2-2	TGTGCCAGCAGAGAGAATAAGCCGAACACCGGGGAGCTGTTTTTT	CASRENKPNTGELFF
-	-	TRBV9	TRBJ1-2	TGTGCCAGCAGCGTCCTCCCCCGGGGGGTTGGCGGCTACACCTTC	CASSVLPRGVGGYTF
-	-	TRBV4-1	TRBJ1-2	TGCGCCAGCAGCCAACCGGCTTCGACAGGTGGCTACACCTTC	CASSQPASTGGYTF
-	-	TRBV20-1	TRBJ1-2	TGCAGTGCACCCAGACCCGGGGGAGATGGCTACACCTTC	CSAPRPGGDGYTF
-	-	TRBV7-7	TRBJ2-7	TGTGCTAGCAGCTTAGCCGGGACTTGGAGCTCCTACGAGCAGTACTTC	CASSLAGTWSSYEQYF
-	few	TRBV5-1	TRBJ2-5	TGCGCCAGCAAAGAGACATCCGAGACCCAGTACTTC	CASKETSETQYF
-	-	TRBV7-2	TRBJ2-6	TGTGCCAGCAGCTTAGCGTGGGGGGCCAACGTCCTGACTTTC	CASSLAWGANVLTF
-	few	TRBV6-5	TRBJ1-2	TGTGCCAGCAGTTACTCCCGGTCCGACGGGGGGCGAGGCTACACCTTC	CASSYSRSDGGRGYTF
-	-	TRBV29-1	TRBJ2-1	TGCAGCTTCGTCAGGATTATCATAGGAACCAATGAGCAGTTCTTC	CSFVRIIIGTNEQFF
TRBD2	-	TRBV4-3	TRBJ2-1	TGCGCCAGCAGCCAAGAAAATACGGGAGCGGGGAATGAGCAGTTCTTC	CASSQENTGAGNEQFF
-	-	TRBV5-1	TRBJ2-1	TGCGCCAGCAGCCCGGAGGGCGGGGTCCATGAGCAGTTCTTC	CASSPEGGVHEQFF
-	many	TRBV4-3	TRBJ2-1	TGTGCCAGCAGCCAAGGCGTTAGCTCCTACAATGAGCAGTTCTTC	CASSQGVSSYNEQFF
-	few	TRBV12-3/TRBV12-4	TRBJ2-1	TGTGCCAGCAGTTTTTTCTTAAGACTAGGGCCAAGTGAGCAGTTCTTC	CASSFFLRLGPSEQFF
-	-	TRBV7-6	TRBJ2-7	TGTGCCAGCAGCTTAAAGGGTCTGGGAGAGCAGTACTTC	CASSLKGLGEQYF
-	few	TRBV5-1	TRBJ2-1	TGCGCCAGCAACCGGGACTCCGGAAACAATGAGCAGTTCTTC	CASNRDSGNNEQFF
-	-	TRBV4-3	TRBJ2-7	TGCGCCAGCAGCCAAGATCGCACGGGAAGCTCCTACGAGCAGTACTTC	CASSQDRTGSSYEQYF
-	-	TRBV6-1	TRBJ1-1	TGTGCCAGCAGAGCGGGACAGAACACTGAAGCTTTCTTT	CASRAGQNTEAFF
TRBD2	-	TRBV5-1	TRBJ2-1	TGCGCCAGCAGCCCCGGGTTGACTCTAGCGGGGGTTAACAATGAGCAGTTCTTC	CASSPGLTLAGVNNEQFF
-	few	TRBV12-3/TRBV12-4	TRBJ2-7	TGTGCCAGCAGTCCCCTGCGAGGACTGACGAGCTCCTACGAGCAGTACTTC	CASSPLRGLTSSYEQYF
TRBD1	few	TRBV20-1	TRBJ1-5	TGCAGTGCTAAGGACAGGGGAAGTCAGCCCCAGCATTTT	CSAKDRGSQPQHF
-	few	TRBV6-1	TRBJ2-7	TGTGCCAGCGCCGACCCCATGGGTACCGACGAGCAGTACTTC	CASADPMGTDEQYF
TRBD2	many	TRBV12-3/TRBV12-4	TRBJ2-7	TGTGCCAGCAGTTTAGCGGCTAGCGGAGACTACGAGCAGTACTTC	CASSLAASGDYEQYF